One sample yielded the 3 T cell receptor beta chains listed below, sequenced in a study of OX40 agonist ivuxolimab in advanced cancers. The assay was immunoSEQ multiplex PCR, and TCRdb's table has in-frame clones only and misses some. The repertoire holds under 45,000 clones, about four fifths seen once, with 1.5% to 2% in the top ten. The source material was CD4+ or CD8+ T cells sorted from blood, sampled in a trial of the OX40 agonist ivuxolimab. These receptors came from an adult with an advanced solid tumor such as melanoma, head and neck, liver or kidney cancer.

The chain couples TRBV7-9 to TRBJ1-5; a weak D match, TRBD1 (5 bases). The CDR3 is made up of 14 amino acids. V was pared by 1 base and J by 3 bases, with 7 bases between. Per germline, CDR1 SEHNR and CDR2 FQNEAQ (reference sequence). The CDR3 reads CASSLGGVNQPQHF. The CDR3 bases are TGTGCCAGCAGCTTAGGGGGGGTCAATCAGCCCCAGCATTTT. Drawing the rest from reference TRBV7-9 and TRBJ1-5, the complete variable domain is DTGVSQNPRHKITKRGQNVTFRCDPISEHNRLYWYRQTLGQGPEFLTYFQNEAQLEKSRLLSDRFSAERPKGSFSTLEIQRTEQGDSAMYLCASSLGGVNQPQHFGDGTRLSIL.

The rearrangement uses TRBV9 and TRBJ2-3, with 7 bases aligning to TRBD2. Losses at the gene ends were 3 bases for V and 2 bases for J; bases not matched to a gene: 12. Germline V lookup: CDR1 SGDLS, CDR2 YYNGEE. The CDR3 loop spans 17 amino acids. CDR3 in amino acids: CASSAALTSFSTDTQYF. The CDR3 region has the DNA TGTGCCAGCAGCGCTGCTCTGACTAGCTTCTCCACAGATACGCAGTATTTT. Together with reference TRBV9 and TRBJ2-3, the CDR3 gives the full variable domain: DSGVTQTPKHLITATGQRVTLRCSPRSGDLSVYWYQQSLDQGLQFLIQYYNGEERAKGNILERFSAQQFPDLHSELNLSSLELGDSALYFCASSAALTSFSTDTQYFGPGTRLTVL.

The V and J genes are TRBV4-1 and TRBJ2-1, with 9 nucleotides matching TRBD2. With V trimmed by 0 bases and J by 5 bases, 2 bases remained unmatched. The length of the CDR3 is 15 residues. Germline CDR1 is MGHRA and CDR2 is YSYEKL. CDR3 sequence reads: CASSQETSGNNEQFF. The CDR3 coding sequence is TGCGCCAGCAGCCAAGAGACTAGCGGTAACAATGAGCAGTTCTTC.